This T cell receptor beta chain was identified in a study of shared clonotypes between healthy human individuals. As for the study in general: CD8 memory received one plate per donor, CD8 naive two, CD4 memory three and CD4 naive three. Points from the study as a whole: The sharing of approximately 5.1% of naive CD4 clonotypes was seen across a handful of donors. A limitation of the genetic and exposure-history diversity represented arose from few donors.

Trimming removed 5 bases at V and 9 bases at J, with 9 bases between. In germline, CDR1 is PRHDT, CDR2 FYEKMQ (reference sequence). CDR3 length equals 11 residues. CD8 cells classed as naive were CD45RO-negative and positively selected for CCR7, excluding terminally differentiated effector memory CD45RA+ cells. Concerning this clone: Its antigen remains unidentified.

Sequencing was performed with immunoSEQ multiplex PCR; in TCRdb, only in-frame clones are kept and a portion is missing. This sample has approximately 720,000 clones, with about 92% found just once. Source material: naive CD8+ T cells sorted from blood. This TCR came from a man aged 25 to 40 in good health. The chain carries TRBV13 and TRBJ2-3, with unresolved D. In DNA form, the CDR3 reads TGTGCCAGCAGCAGTGTTGGGACGCAGTATTTT. Translation gives CASSSVGTQYF. Drawing the rest from reference TRBV13 and TRBJ2-3, the complete variable domain is AAGVIQSPRHLIKEKRETATLKCYPIPRHDTVYWYQQGPGQDPQFLISFYEKMQSDKGSIPDRFSAQQFSDYHSELNMSSLELGDSALYFCASSSVGTQYFGPGTRLTVL.